This section outlines one T cell receptor beta chain sequence together with its context. This specimen includes other DNA sequences encoding the same CDR3. In the original processing: Estimated nucleated cell counts came from reference gene primer amplification. Libraries were prepared by immunoSEQ multiplex PCR; TCRdb keeps only in-frame clonotypes and omits some of them. V and J calls and clone size are as listed in that table; D and trimming were resolved from the DNA. The repertoire has roughly 83,000 clones, around 84% of them found once; the top ten carry 8%. This specimen comes from a study of blood T cell repertoires in COVID-19. About the research overall: Collection of acute and convalescent COVID-19 samples took place in the United States, Italy and Spain. PBMCs, B-cell-depleted T cells, or T cells provided the cDNA or gDNA that made up the material.

The CDR3 covers 16 residues. The germline V gene encodes CDR1 SGHRS and CDR2 YFSETQ. Trimming cost V 0 bases and J 0 bases; bases outside gene matches: 0. This clonotype was sampled from an elderly man with active or convalescent COVID-19. The chain joins TRBV5-1 to TRBJ2-2; the match to TRBD2 covers 9 bases. Material: peripheral blood. CDR3 region: CASSLGLAANTGELFF. CDR3 DNA sequence: TGCGCCAGCAGCTTGGGACTAGCGGCGAACACCGGGGAGCTGTTTTTT.